A single sample gave rise to the 27 T cell receptor beta chains below, sequenced in a study of blood T cell repertoires in COVID-19. The method was immunoSEQ multiplex PCR; TCRdb's version includes in-frame clones alone and lacks a portion of them. The sample gives tens of thousands of clones, 80% to 90% of which show up once; approximately 4.6% is in the top ten. The sequenced sample was peripheral blood. These receptor sequences come from a man aged 80 or over with COVID-19, enrolled during active disease.

The gene calls are TRBV11-1 and TRBJ2-7; a weak D match, TRBD2 (7 bases). Trimming stripped 3 bases from V and 9 bases from J, with 12 bases between. This CDR3 contains 12 residues. The V gene's germline CDR1 is SGHAT and CDR2 FQDESV (reference sequence). The CDR3 nucleotides read TGTGCCAGCAGCTTCGGGGGGCAAGTGCAGTACTTC. It encodes CASSFGGQVQYF.

CDR3 sequence: CASSQVSGSGQPQHF. The CDR3, as DNA: TGTGCCAGCAGCCAAGTGTCCGGCTCCGGGCAGCCCCAGCATTTT. The chain links TRBV3-1 (or the pseudogene TRBV3-2) to TRBJ1-5, with D unresolved. Trimming shortened V by 1 base and J by 7 bases, and 14 bases separated the two germline ends. Germline-derived CDR1 and CDR2 are LGHDT and YNNKEL (reference sequence). The CDR3 runs 15 residues.

The chain carries TRBV9 and TRBJ1-3, with 8 positions matching TRBD1. CDR3 length: 16 residues. Germline trimming cut 0 bases from V and 3 bases from J; bases unmatched to any gene: 5. The V gene's germline CDR1 is SGDLS and CDR2 YYNGEE. CDR3 amino acids: CASSVAGQGVGNTIYF. The CDR3 bases are TGTGCCAGCAGCGTAGCTGGACAGGGAGTTGGAAACACCATATATTTT. The full variable domain, its missing parts supplied by reference TRBV9 and TRBJ1-3, is DSGVTQTPKHLITATGQRVTLRCSPRSGDLSVYWYQQSLDQGLQFLIQYYNGEERAKGNILERFSAQQFPDLHSELNLSSLELGDSALYFCASSVAGQGVGNTIYFGEGSWLTVV.

J is TRBJ1-5 and V is TRBV10-3, with no clear D. The CDR3 covers 15 residues. Trimming left V 6 bases short and J 0 bases short, with 12 bases between. Germline V gives CDR1 ENHRY, CDR2 SYGVKD. The CDR3 region has the DNA TGTGCCATCAGCGCCCAGGTGGATAGCAATCAGCCCCAGCATTTT. Its translation: CAISAQVDSNQPQHF.

This rearrangement joins TRBV20-1 to TRBJ1-2; 9 bases align to TRBD1. The CDR3 is 15 residues long. With V trimmed by 3 bases and J by 5 bases, 10 bases remained unmatched. From germline, CDR1 is DFQATT and CDR2 SNEGSKA (reference sequence). The CDR3 DNA is TGCAGTGCTAGTCCCTCCGGGGGACAGGGTTATGGCTACACCTTC. It codes for CSASPSGGQGYGYTF.

The V gene is TRBV11-2, the J gene TRBJ1-1; D unresolved. V lost 3 bases to trimming and J lost 1 base, with 18 bases between them. Germline V gene sequence: CDR1 SGHAT, CDR2 FQNNGV. The CDR3 totals 17 residues. CDR3 coding DNA: TGTGCCAGCAGCTTGTTCTCGTTGGGCAGCTGGAACACTGAAGCTTTCTTT. Translation gives CASSLFSLGSWNTEAFF.

The chain carries TRBV10-3 and TRBJ1-2; no definite D call. Germline V gene sequence: CDR1 ENHRY, CDR2 SYGVKD. CDR3 length: 15 residues. Trimming took 6 bases from V and 4 from J, leaving 18 bases between them. CDR3 bases: TGTGCCATCAGGGAACTAGCCGGGAGCCCCTATGGCTACACCTTC. It is translated as CAIRELAGSPYGYTF.

The chain is built from TRBV29-1 and TRBJ1-1, with TRBD1 identical over 7 bases. The V segment lost 7 bases and the J segment 5 bases; nucleotides outside the gene matches: 7. Germline CDR1 SQVTM, CDR2 ANQGSEA. The CDR3 is 12 amino acids. The CDR3 region is CSAGQVRTEAFF. The CDR3 coding sequence is TGCAGCGCCGGACAGGTTAGGACTGAAGCTTTCTTT.

The chain employs TRBV11-2 and TRBJ2-7; 7 bases are shared with TRBD2. V shed 1 base and J 9 bases; nucleotides not matched to a gene: 3. The CDR3 loop spans 12 amino acids. CDR1 SGHAT and CDR2 FQNNGV come from the germline V gene. The CDR3 loop is CASSLAGGGQYF. The DNA of the CDR3 is TGTGCCAGCAGCTTAGCGGGCGGGGGGCAGTACTTC.

The chain couples TRBV30 to TRBJ2-7; TRBD1 matches at 9 bases. Germline values: CDR1 GTSNPN, CDR2 SVGIG (reference sequence). This CDR3 has 14 amino acids. The junction had 10 bases not matched to a gene; V was cut back by 7 bases and J by 3 bases. The CDR3 DNA follows: TGTGCCTCGAACCCCGGGACAGGGAGCTACGAGCAGTACTTC. It specifies CASNPGTGSYEQYF. Looking up the rest from reference TRBV30 and TRBJ2-7 gives the full variable domain: SQTIHQWPATLVQPVGSPLSLECTVEGTSNPNLYWYRQAAGRGLQLLFYSVGIGQISSEVPQNLSASRPQDRQFILSSKKLLLSDSGFYLCASNPGTGSYEQYFGPGTRLTVT.

The V gene is TRBV7-9, the J gene TRBJ2-1, with D maybe TRBD2 (6 bases). The germline CDR1 and CDR2 sequences are SEHNR and FQNEAQ (reference sequence). Trimming removed 0 bases from V and 0 bases from J, with 15 bases in between. The CDR3 covers 18 residues. CDR3 in DNA: TGTGCCAGCAGCTTAGCGGCTTTTAGGACTAACTCCTACAATGAGCAGTTCTTC. Protein: CASSLAAFRTNSYNEQFF.

V is TRBV28 and J is TRBJ2-7; 9 positions agree with TRBD2. V lost 3 bases to trimming and J lost 2 bases; unmatched junction nucleotides: 8. Germline lookup yields CDR1 MDHEN and CDR2 SYDVKM. The CDR3 is made up of 16 amino acids. The CDR3 here is CASSFSLTSGPYEQYF. CDR3 sequence (DNA): TGTGCCAGCAGTTTTTCCCTGACTAGCGGTCCCTACGAGCAGTACTTC. The entire variable domain, with the rest obtained from reference TRBV28 and TRBJ2-7, is as follows: DVKVTQSSRYLVKRTGEKVFLECVQDMDHENMFWYRQDPGLGLRLIYFSYDVKMKEKGDIPEGYSVSREKKERFSLILESASTNQTSMYLCASSFSLTSGPYEQYFGPGTRLTVT.

This sequence joins TRBV29-1 and TRBJ2-7; 10 bases align to TRBD2. The CDR3 sequence is 13 residues long. The germline V gene encodes CDR1 SQVTM and CDR2 ANQGSEA. The J segment lost 3 bases and the V segment lost 6 bases, leaving 5 bases of the junction unmatched. The CDR3 nucleotides read TGCAGCGTGGGTAGCGGGGGGCTCTACGAGCAGTACTTC. Translated: CSVGSGGLYEQYF.

V usage is TRBV3-1 (or the pseudogene TRBV3-2) and J usage is TRBJ2-5, with D tentatively TRBD2 (6 bases). The CDR3 totals 13 residues. Germline V CDR1 and CDR2: LGHDT, YNNKEL (reference sequence). Trimming removed 3 bases at V and 5 bases at J, with 10 bases between. The CDR3 here is CASSQRGEETQYF. CDR3 nucleotides: TGTGCCAGCAGCCAGCGGGGCGAGGAGACCCAGTACTTC.

The rearrangement joins TRBV5-1 to TRBJ2-3, with 9 nucleotides matching TRBD2. Trimming cost V 4 bases and J 3 bases; bases outside gene matches: 3. There are 14 residues in the CDR3. Per germline, CDR1 SGHRS and CDR2 YFSETQ. Here the CDR3 DNA reads TGCGCCAGCAGCAGCGGGAGGATGACAGATACGCAGTATTTT. Residues: CASSSGRMTDTQYF.

The chain couples TRBV15 to TRBJ2-1, with D tentatively TRBD1 (5 bases). The CDR3 has 15 residues. With 0 bases removed from V and 5 bases from J, the gap between germline ends came to 11 bases. CDR1 is LNHNV and CDR2 is YYDKDF in the germline V gene (reference sequence). In DNA, the CDR3 is TGTGCCACCAGCAGAGACAGGGTTAGTAACAATGAGCAGTTCTTC. Protein: CATSRDRVSNNEQFF.

The CDR3 is CASSLRTGGNTGELFF. The DNA for the CDR3 is TGTGCCAGCAGCCTTCGGACAGGGGGAAACACCGGGGAGCTGTTTTTT. The chain links TRBV7-2 to TRBJ2-2; 10 bases fit TRBD1. V was pared by 5 bases and J by 2 bases, with 5 bases of the junction left unmatched. CDR3 length equals 16 residues. Germline lookup yields CDR1 SGHTA and CDR2 FQGNSA.

V and J are TRBV7-6 and TRBJ1-1; TRBD1 aligns across 9 bases. The length of the CDR3 is 15 residues. Per germline, CDR1 SGHVS and CDR2 FNYEAQ. Trimming at V came to 5 bases and at J to 1 base, leaving 5 bases not matched to a gene. This chain's CDR3 is CASSPWDRANTEAFF. In nucleotides, the CDR3 is TGTGCCAGCAGCCCTTGGGACAGGGCGAACACTGAAGCTTTCTTT.

The chain carries TRBV18 and TRBJ2-7; 7 bases are a match to TRBD1. The germline gives CDR1 KGHSH, CDR2 LQKENI. This CDR3 has 14 amino acids. Unmatched junction bases numbered 4, after V lost 3 bases and J lost 2 bases. The CDR3 loop is CASSPDRAPYEQYF. CDR3 nucleotides: TGTGCCAGCTCACCCGACAGGGCCCCCTACGAGCAGTACTTC.

Written as DNA, the CDR3 is TGTGCCAGTAGTATAGATCCGGTCAGGGCTAATTCACCCCTCCACTTT. It encodes CASSIDPVRANSPLHF. The chain carries TRBV19 and TRBJ1-6; a weak D match, TRBD1 (5 bases). The CDR3 is 16 amino acids. In germline, CDR1 is LNHDA, CDR2 SQIVND (reference sequence). The V end lost 0 bases, the J end lost 6 bases, and 12 bases lay between the germline ends.

The V and J genes are TRBV19 and TRBJ2-7; 8 bases agree with TRBD1. Germline V lookup: CDR1 LNHDA, CDR2 SQIVND (reference sequence). The CDR3 loop spans 14 amino acids. Trimming cost V 3 bases and J 3 bases; bases outside gene matches: 4. The chain's CDR3 is CASSMGQVNYEQYF. The CDR3 DNA reads as TGTGCCAGTAGTATGGGACAGGTAAACTACGAGCAGTACTTC.

J is TRBJ1-1 and V is TRBV2; 7 bases are a match to TRBD1. Germline loops: CDR1 SNHLY, CDR2 FYNNEI. The length of the CDR3 is 13 residues. The trim removed 6 bases at V and 3 bases at J, leaving 4 bases unmatched. The DNA for the CDR3 is TGTGCCAGCAGCCGGGACAGAGACACTGAAGCTTTCTTT. Protein: CASSRDRDTEAFF. The entire variable domain, with the rest obtained from reference TRBV2 and TRBJ1-1, is as follows: EPEVTQTPSHQVTQMGQEVILRCVPISNHLYFYWYRQILGQKVEFLVSFYNNEISEKSEIFDDQFSVERPDGSNFTLKIRSTKLEDSAMYFCASSRDRDTEAFFGQGTRLTVV.

V and J are TRBV29-1 and TRBJ2-2, with TRBD1 as a possible D gene (5 bases). Germline lookup yields CDR1 SQVTM and CDR2 ANQGSEA. Trimming pared 5 bases from V and 4 bases from J, leaving 11 bases between. The CDR3 sequence is 13 residues long. In nucleotides, the CDR3 is TGCAGCGTTCGACCAGGGTCCACCGGGGAGCTGTTTTTT. Translated, it gives CSVRPGSTGELFF.

The chain employs TRBV7-2 and TRBJ2-2; tentative D call: TRBD2 (6 bases). With 0 bases removed from V and 5 bases from J, the gap between germline ends came to 7 bases. CDR3 length: 14 residues. Germline V gene sequence: CDR1 SGHTA, CDR2 FQGNSA. The CDR3, as DNA: TGTGCCAGCAGCTTAGCGCGGGGTACCGGGGAGCTGTTTTTT. Translation: CASSLARGTGELFF.

J is TRBJ2-1 and V is TRBV2, with D perhaps TRBD2 (6 bases). The germline gives CDR1 SNHLY, CDR2 FYNNEI. The V gene lost 4 bases and the J gene lost 9 bases, with 19 bases spanning the gap. This CDR3 is built from 15 residues. CDR3 sequence: CASSVRRGAGGEQFF. The CDR3 DNA follows: TGTGCCAGCAGTGTCAGGAGGGGAGCCGGGGGTGAGCAGTTCTTC.

V usage is TRBV28 and J usage is TRBJ1-4; TRBD1 might be the D (5 bases). CDR3 length: 15 residues. Trimming removed 5 bases at V and 3 bases at J, with 13 bases between. Germline lookup yields CDR1 MDHEN and CDR2 SYDVKM. The CDR3 DNA follows: TGTGCCAGCAGTCCGCAAATCAGGGCTAATGAAAAACTGTTTTTT. It encodes CASSPQIRANEKLFF.

The rearrangement links TRBV12-3 or TRBV12-4 to TRBJ2-7; D is uncertain. The CDR3 totals 12 residues. V lost 7 bases and J 2 bases, leaving 9 bases between the germline ends. CDR3 sequence (DNA): TGTGCCAGCAAAGCCTTTACCTACGAGCAGTACTTC. It translates to CASKAFTYEQYF.